A selection of T cell receptor beta chains follows, all from one sample in a study of blood T cells in healthy people across ages. TCRdb reanalysed the 5' RACE reads using MiXCR and keeps one entry per CDR3 protein. Here the sample spans over 700,000 distinct CDR3 sequences, 40% to 65% being singletons. Sequences were obtained from blood. Every receptor here comes from a man older than 75 in good health. Both conserved end residues are part of each CDR3. A D gene is named only where the DNA matches it firmly. Some rows mark clone size as missing; the rest say once, few, many or name a class of expanded clone.

D,V,J,size,DNA,CDR3
TRBD2,TRBV7-9,TRBJ2-3,few,TGTGCCAGCTGCCTAGCGGCCACAGATACGCAGTATTTT,CASCLAATDTQYF
NA,TRBV2,TRBJ2-7,NA,TGTGCCAACAGTGACCAGGGTAACTACGAGCAGTACTTC,CANSDQGNYEQYF
TRBD2,TRBV7-2,TRBJ2-7,few,TGTGCCAGCAGCCCTAGACTAGCCGAGCAGTACTTC,CASSPRLAEQYF
NA,TRBV5-1,TRBJ2-5,NA,TGCGCCAGCAGCGACGGGTCAGAGACCCAGTACTTC,CASSDGSETQYF
NA,TRBV7-3,TRBJ2-1,NA,TGTGCCAGCAGCCCCCTCGGACGTAAATACAATGAGCAGTTCTTC,CASSPLGRKYNEQFF
NA,TRBV9,TRBJ1-6,NA,TGTGCCAGCAGTTCCAGAGGCGGGTTTAATTCACCCCTCCACTTT,CASSSRGGFNSPLHF
TRBD2,TRBV4-1,TRBJ2-7,NA,TGCGCCAGCAGCCCAGGAGAAATAGTTGGGGGAGGGAATGAGCAGTACTTC,CASSPGEIVGGGNEQYF
NA,TRBV29-1,TRBJ2-4,few,TGCAGCGTTGATCCGGGCCCCGAACCGGGAGCCAAAAACATTCAGTACTTC,CSVDPGPEPGAKNIQYF
TRBD2,TRBV7-3,TRBJ2-1,NA,TGTGCCAGCAGCTTAACTAGCGGGATAGGGAGAAATGAGCAGTTCTTC,CASSLTSGIGRNEQFF
TRBD2,TRBV20-1,TRBJ2-7,NA,TGCGGTGCTAGAGGGGCAGCGGGAGGGTACGAGCAGTACTTC,CGARGAAGGYEQYF
NA,TRBV20-1,TRBJ2-7,NA,TGCAGTGCCCTCGGAGGGGGGGTCAACGAGCAGTACTTC,CSALGGGVNEQYF
NA,TRBV4-2,TRBJ2-7,NA,TGTGCCAGCAGCTCCCAAGGTATCAGGGGCAGATACGAGCAGTACTTC,CASSSQGIRGRYEQYF
NA,TRBV6-1,TRBJ2-2,few,TGTGCCAGCAGTGAAGGCATCAGGAACACCGGGGAGCTGTTTTTT,CASSEGIRNTGELFF
NA,TRBV11-2,TRBJ2-6,NA,TGTGCCAGCAGCTTTCAAGGAACTGGGGCCAACGTCCTGACTTTC,CASSFQGTGANVLTF
TRBD1,TRBV11-1,TRBJ2-7,NA,TGTGCCAGCACCTACGACCCCGGGACAGGGGTCGAGCAGTACTTC,CASTYDPGTGVEQYF
NA,TRBV20-1,TRBJ2-1,NA,TGCAGTGCTAGTCTAGTCTACAATGAGCAGTTCTTC,CSASLVYNEQFF
NA,TRBV7-8,TRBJ2-3,NA,TGTGCCAGCAGCTTTAGGAGGGCCGGCACAGATACGCAGTATTTT,CASSFRRAGTDTQYF
NA,TRBV20-1,TRBJ1-5,NA,TGCAGTGCTAATGTACCAGGGCTTGAGCCCCAGCATTTT,CSANVPGLEPQHF
TRBD2,TRBV20-1,TRBJ2-3,few,TGCAGTGCTAACCCAACTAGCGGGTTCACAGATACGCAGTATTTT,CSANPTSGFTDTQYF
NA,TRBV5-1,TRBJ2-4,NA,TGCGCCAGCAGCTTGTATGGGGCTGAGCAGTACTTC,CASSLYGAEQYF
NA,TRBV7-2,TRBJ1-6,few,TGTGCCAGCAGCTTTCAGGGGCCGAATTCACCCCTCCACTTT,CASSFQGPNSPLHF
NA,TRBV24-1,TRBJ2-1,NA,TGTGCCACCGGGGGGGCGGGCGGATCAAATGAGCAGTTCTTC,CATGGAGGSNEQFF
TRBD2,TRBV6-5,TRBJ2-7,NA,TGTGCCAGCAGTTACGCGGGTAGCGGGAGTCAGGGGCAGTACTTC,CASSYAGSGSQGQYF
NA,TRBV6-5,TRBJ2-6,NA,TGTGCCAGCAGTCCTCTAGCCGCCTCTGGGGCCAACGTCCTGACTTTC,CASSPLAASGANVLTF
NA,TRBV18,TRBJ2-1,NA,TGTGCCAGCTCACCAAACCACTATACGGATGAGCAGTTCTTC,CASSPNHYTDEQFF
TRBD1,TRBV6-1,TRBJ2-7,NA,TGTGCCAGCAGTGAAAGGAGCTATACAGGGGGTAGGGGCGAGCAGTACTTC,CASSERSYTGGRGEQYF
NA,TRBV6-4,TRBJ1-2,once,TGTGCCAGCAGTGACGGAACAGGTCCGCTCTTTGGCTACACCTTC,CASSDGTGPLFGYTF
NA,TRBV7-7,TRBJ2-3,NA,TGTGCTAGCAGCTCGGGCCTCGGAAAGAGTACAGATACGCAGTATTTT,CASSSGLGKSTDTQYF
NA,TRBV5-1,TRBJ2-1,NA,TGCGCCAGCAGCGCGGAGCCTAGCGATGAGCAGTTCTTC,CASSAEPSDEQFF
TRBD2,TRBV4-3,TRBJ2-2,NA,TGCGCCAGCAGCCAAGATCCAGCGGGGGGATCCAACACCGGGGAGCTGTTTTTT,CASSQDPAGGSNTGELFF
NA,TRBV5-1,TRBJ1-6,NA,TGCGCCAGCAGCTTTATGGCAGGGGCTAATTCACCCCTCCACTTT,CASSFMAGANSPLHF
TRBD1,TRBV7-3,TRBJ1-2,NA,TGTGCCAGCAGCCCTAAGACAGGGATGGGGGGCTACACCTTC,CASSPKTGMGGYTF
NA,TRBV4-2,TRBJ2-1,NA,TGTGCCAGCAGCGCCGGGACGACCAATGAGCAGTTCTTC,CASSAGTTNEQFF
TRBD2,TRBV5-5,TRBJ2-3,NA,TGTGCCAGCAGCTCAGCGGGGGTGGCAGATACGCAGTATTTT,CASSSAGVADTQYF
TRBD1,TRBV12-3/TRBV12-4,TRBJ2-2,NA,TGTGCCAGCAGGCTACGAGGACAGGGAGGCACCGGGGAGCTGTTTTTT,CASRLRGQGGTGELFF
NA,TRBV5-1,TRBJ2-6,NA,TGCGCCAGCAGCTTGGCATCAGGGATCTCTGGGGCCAACGTCCTGACTTTC,CASSLASGISGANVLTF
TRBD1,TRBV7-9,TRBJ2-1,NA,TGTGCCAGCAGCTTATGGGGTTCGGGGACAGGTTTCTACAATGAGCAGTTCTTC,CASSLWGSGTGFYNEQFF
NA,TRBV6-2/TRBV6-3,TRBJ2-6,once,TGTGCCACCTCCCCCCAGGGACCTGGGGCCAACGTCCTGACTTTC,CATSPQGPGANVLTF
NA,TRBV5-1,TRBJ2-1,NA,TGCGCCAGCAGGTTGGACGGGAGAGAAGAGCAGTTCTTC,CASRLDGREEQFF
TRBD2,TRBV29-1,TRBJ2-1,NA,TGCAGCGTTCAGGCTAGCGGGAGGGGGGGGTATGAGCAGTTCTTC,CSVQASGRGGYEQFF
NA,TRBV7-2,TRBJ1-2,NA,TGTGCCAGCACCCCAGATTACTATGGCTACACCTTC,CASTPDYYGYTF
TRBD2,TRBV5-1,TRBJ2-2,NA,TGCGCCAGCAGCCCCGGCCCTAGCGGTAACACCGGGGAGCTGTTTTTT,CASSPGPSGNTGELFF
NA,TRBV7-3,TRBJ2-3,NA,TGTGCCAGCAGCTTAGGGCAGGGACCGCAGTATTTT,CASSLGQGPQYF
TRBD2,TRBV3-1,TRBJ2-1,NA,TGTGCCAGCAGCCAAGGACAAGCACGCGGGAGGGCTACCTACAATGAGCAGTTCTTC,CASSQGQARGRATYNEQFF
TRBD1,TRBV20-1,TRBJ2-7,NA,TGCAGTGCTAGCCCGCTGGCAGGGGGTCTCTCCGAGCAGTACTTC,CSASPLAGGLSEQYF